This entry features one T cell receptor (beta chain) sequence. In the original processing: ImmunoSEQ sequences covered only the junction and lacked quality scores; filtering therefore differed. The data were produced by immunoSEQ multiplex PCR, yet TCRdb's version contains in-frame clones alone and is incomplete. Clone size and the V and J calls come from that table; the DNA yielded D and trimming. This table holds roughly 640,000 clones, over 65% found once. The source of the sample is a study of shared clonotypes between healthy human individuals. Both subsets, CD45RA+ naive and CD45RA-negative memory, were split from the CD4+ cells. The germline V and J ends were trimmed by 2 bases and 6 bases, with 10 bases remaining between them. Per germline, CDR1 GTSNPN and CDR2 SVGIG (reference sequence). This CDR3 is 12 amino acids long.

This chain uses TRBV30 with TRBJ1-2; tentative D call: TRBD1 (5 bases). This TCR came from a woman aged 25 to 45 in good health. The material sequenced was memory CD4+ T cells sorted from blood. Subset of the sample: CD45RA-negative fraction. The CDR3 is CAWSSGWNGYTF. In nucleotides, the CDR3 is TGTGCCTGGAGTTCAGGGTGGAATGGCTACACCTTC.